The 31 T cell receptor beta chains given below trace back to one sample, sequenced in a study of T-cell reconstitution after alpha-beta-depleted transplantation in children. This sample's TCRbeta library carried unique molecular identifier barcodes. One entry per CDR3 protein, called by TCRdb with MiXCR from the PCR reads. The sample lists about 300,000 distinct CDR3 sequences; about 9.5% were seen once. The sample in question was PBMCs, obtained before TCRalphabeta/CD19-depleted stem cell transplant. The receptors were sampled from a boy less than two years old with acute myeloid leukemia, due to receive a stem cell transplant.

The chain employs TRBV19 and TRBJ1-2; TRBD1 matches at 8 bases. The CDR3 consists of 15 residues. CDR1 is LNHDA and CDR2 is SQIVND in the germline V gene (reference sequence). Trimming took 9 bases from V and 8 from J; bases not matched to a gene: 17. The CDR3 is CARVRDRFPMSGYTF. The CDR3 nucleotides read TGTGCCAGAGTCCGGGACAGGTTCCCCATGAGCGGCTACACCTTC.

The table lists this clonotype with many counts. V and J are TRBV4-2 and TRBJ1-6; D is uncertain. Germline V gives CDR1 LGHNA, CDR2 YNFKEQ. There are 15 residues in the CDR3. Trimming cost V 0 bases and J 9 bases, with 12 bases left between them. CDR3 sequence: CASSQEGGRGSPLHF. The CDR3 DNA follows: TGTGCCAGCAGCCAAGAAGGCGGGCGGGGTTCACCCCTCCACTTT.

This chain uses TRBV7-3 with TRBJ2-1, with 8 nucleotides matching TRBD2. With 3 bases clipped from V and 9 bases from J, the junction kept 4 bases outside the gene matches. Per germline, CDR1 SGHTA and CDR2 FQGTGA. The CDR3 extends over 13 amino acids. The CDR3 region is CASSFGGVGEQFF. The CDR3 DNA sequence: TGTGCCAGCAGCTTCGGGGGGGTGGGTGAGCAGTTCTTC.

This clonotype was counted ten times or more. The genes are TRBV5-1 and TRBJ2-1, with 8 nucleotides matching TRBD2. The CDR3 length is 14 residues. The germline V gene has CDR1 SGHRS and CDR2 YFSETQ. V lost 8 bases, J lost 9 bases, and 13 bases stayed unmatched. The DNA of the CDR3 is TGCGCCAGTAAGCCGGGACTAGAGGTGGTTGAGCAGTTCTTC. It yields the protein CASKPGLEVVEQFF.

Only a few counts were recorded for this clonotype. V usage is TRBV7-2 and J usage is TRBJ1-6, with D maybe TRBD1 (5 bases). V gave up 2 bases and J gave up 7 bases, with 12 bases separating them. The length of the CDR3 is 15 residues. Germline CDR1 is SGHTA and CDR2 is FQGNSA. In DNA, the CDR3 is TGTGCCAGCAGCTTATCTCCAGGGAACAATTCACCCCTCCACTTT. It is translated as CASSLSPGNNSPLHF.

This clonotype was detected ten times or more. The V gene is TRBV6-1, the J gene TRBJ2-7, with 8 positions matching TRBD1. Germline V CDR1 and CDR2: MNHNS, SASEGT. Unmatched junction bases numbered 12, after V lost 6 bases and J lost 5 bases. The CDR3 runs 15 residues. CDR3 protein: CASSPPRTGFNEQYF. CDR3 DNA sequence: TGTGCCAGCAGCCCACCCCGGACAGGGTTCAACGAGCAGTACTTC.

This clonotype was seen more than once but under ten times. This chain links TRBV24-1 with TRBJ1-1, with unresolved D. The CDR3 consists of 15 residues. The V end was cut by 1 base, the J end by 0 bases, with 8 bases between. Germline CDR1 KGHDR, CDR2 SFDVKD. The CDR3 region is CATSDFQVMNTEAFF. The DNA of the CDR3 is TGTGCCACCAGTGATTTCCAGGTTATGAACACTGAAGCTTTCTTT.

The chain's CDR3 is CASSFGTLLYTQYF. The CDR3 DNA sequence: TGTGCCAGCAGCTTCGGGACTCTTCTTTATACGCAGTATTTT. The chain couples TRBV7-9 to TRBJ2-3; D is perhaps TRBD2 (6 bases). This CDR3 contains 14 residues. The V and J ends lost 3 bases and 7 bases respectively, with 14 bases between them. Germline V gene lookup returns CDR1 SEHNR and CDR2 FQNEAQ (reference sequence).

Points on this clonotype: A much larger clone lies a single base off, so this may be a read error. The chain recombines TRBV7-9 with TRBJ2-7; 8 nucleotides agree with TRBD2. This CDR3 comprises 16 residues. J gave up 5 bases and V 1 base, and 10 bases lay outside the gene matches. The germline CDR1 and CDR2 sequences are SEHNR and FQNEAQ (reference sequence). CDR3 nucleotides: TGTGCCAGCAGCTTAGAAGTTAGCGGGGCGTACCACGAGCAGTACTTC. It encodes CASSLEVSGAYHEQYF. The full variable domain, its missing parts supplied by reference TRBV7-9 and TRBJ2-7, is DTGVSQNPRHKITKRGQNVTFRCDPISEHNRLYWYRQTLGQGPEFLTYFQNEAQLEKSRLLSDRFSAERPKGSFSTLEIQRTEQGDSAMYLCASSLEVSGAYHEQYFGPGTRLTVT.

This clonotype came up many times. J is TRBJ2-5 and V is TRBV28, with a tentative D call TRBD2 (6 bases). The germline V gene has CDR1 MDHEN and CDR2 SYDVKM. The CDR3 is made up of 14 amino acids. Deletions cut 3 bases from V and 1 base from J, with 9 bases between. This CDR3 is CASSFFGGQETQYF. The CDR3 DNA sequence: TGTGCCAGCAGTTTCTTCGGGGGCCAAGAGACCCAGTACTTC.

This clonotype was seen repeatedly, ten times or more. The V and J genes are TRBV5-8 and TRBJ2-2, with 7 positions matching TRBD1. Germline values: CDR1 SGHTS, CDR2 YDEGEE. J gave up 6 bases and V 5 bases, and 7 bases lay outside the gene matches. The CDR3 covers 14 residues. Here the CDR3 DNA reads TGTGCCAGCAGTCCTACAGGGGTTCCCGGGGAGCTGTTTTTT. Translating gives CASSPTGVPGELFF. The full variable domain, with the rest looked up from reference TRBV5-8 and TRBJ2-2, is EAGVTQSPTHLIKTRGQQATLRCSPISGHTSVYWYQQALGLGLQFLLWYDEGEERNRGNFPPRFSGRQFPNYSSELNVNALELEDSALYLCASSPTGVPGELFFGEGSRLTVL.

Note on this clonotype: Possible read error: a much larger clone is one base away. The rearrangement uses TRBV9 and TRBJ2-1, with D maybe TRBD2 (6 bases). Per germline, CDR1 SGDLS and CDR2 YYNGEE. The CDR3 has 16 residues. The V end was cut by 0 bases, the J end by 7 bases, with 17 bases between. The CDR3 is CASSVVVGQRGNEQFF. DNA of the CDR3: TGTGCCAGCAGCGTAGTAGTGGGTCAACGGGGGAATGAGCAGTTCTTC.

As to this clonotype: Given a much more abundant clone one base away, this may be a read error. This chain links TRBV11-2 with TRBJ2-7; D may be TRBD2 (6 bases). The CDR3 sequence is 16 residues long. The ends were cut back, 5 bases at V and 0 bases at J, with 17 bases in the middle. The germline V gene encodes CDR1 SGHAT and CDR2 FQNNGV. The CDR3 DNA reads TGTGCCAGCAGCCCGAGGACTAACGGAGGCTCCTACGAGCAGTACTTC. Encoded protein: CASSPRTNGGSYEQYF.

Many counts were recorded for this clonotype. The V gene is TRBV4-1, the J gene TRBJ2-3; D could derive from TRBD1 or TRBD2 (5 bases each). V was pared by 3 bases and J by 2 bases, with 12 bases between. CDR3 length: 15 residues. The V gene's germline CDR1 is MGHRA and CDR2 YSYEKL. CDR3 sequence (DNA): TGCGCCAGCAGCCATTCCTTGGGGGACACAGATACGCAGTATTTT. Amino acid sequence: CASSHSLGDTDTQYF.

This clonotype was picked up many times. The chain couples TRBV4-1 to TRBJ1-2, with 7 nucleotides matching TRBD1. With V trimmed by 4 bases and J by 6 bases, 11 bases remained unmatched. The CDR3 spans 15 residues. The germline V gene encodes CDR1 MGHRA and CDR2 YSYEKL. CDR3 loop: CASSLHKAGGNGYTF. The CDR3, as DNA: TGCGCCAGCAGCCTACATAAGGCAGGGGGGAATGGCTACACCTTC.

This clonotype came up many times. The chain carries TRBV2 and TRBJ2-4, with 10 bases aligning to TRBD2. Germline CDR1 reads SNHLY; CDR2 reads FYNNEI. With V trimmed by 4 bases and J by 0 bases, 0 bases remained unmatched. The CDR3 spans 15 residues. CDR3 amino acids: CASSGLAGAKNIQYF. The DNA of the CDR3 is TGTGCCAGCAGTGGACTAGCGGGAGCCAAAAACATTCAGTACTTC.

This clonotype was detected only a few times. The V call is TRBV7-6, the J call TRBJ2-3; 7 bases fit TRBD1. CDR1 and CDR2 (germline): SGHVS, FNYEAQ. J was trimmed by 0 bases and V by 5 bases; bases with no gene match: 5. The CDR3 extends over 15 amino acids. The CDR3: CASSPGTESTDTQYF. DNA for the CDR3: TGTGCCAGCAGCCCCGGGACAGAAAGCACAGATACGCAGTATTTT.

There are a few counts of this clonotype. V gene TRBV7-3 combines with J gene TRBJ1-6; D remains unclear. V was pared by 2 bases and J by 8 bases, with 13 bases between. Germline values: CDR1 SGHTA, CDR2 FQGTGA. The CDR3 totals 15 residues. This CDR3 is CASSLRTHGDSPLHF. The CDR3 DNA follows: TGTGCCAGCAGCTTACGCACCCACGGGGATTCACCCCTCCACTTT.

In its sample, this clonotype was seen many times. The chain uses TRBV7-8 and TRBJ2-7; D is ambiguous. The CDR3 length is 15 residues. Trimming cost V 8 bases and J 0 bases, with 17 bases left between them. Germline V lookup: CDR1 SGHVS, CDR2 FQNEAQ. The CDR3 bases are TGTGCCAGCGCCAAGGAGCGTATACTCTCCTACGAGCAGTACTTC. Amino acids: CASAKERILSYEQYF.

At least ten counts were recorded for this clonotype. The rearrangement joins TRBV7-2 to TRBJ2-1; no clear D. The CDR3 is made up of 15 amino acids. The V and J ends lost 2 bases and 4 bases respectively, with 12 bases between them. The germline V gene encodes CDR1 SGHTA and CDR2 FQGNSA. The chain's CDR3 is CASSLNPRAYNEQFF. As DNA, the CDR3 is TGTGCCAGCAGCTTAAATCCCCGGGCTTACAATGAGCAGTTCTTC.

This chain joins TRBV21-1 and TRBJ2-5. TRBV21-1 is listed as a pseudogene. The CDR3 has 12 residues. The CDR3, as DNA: TGTGCCAGCAGCAAAGAACAAGAGACCCAGTACTTC. Its protein is CASSKEQETQYF.

Ten or more counts support this clonotype. This sequence joins TRBV30 and TRBJ1-2; the match to TRBD1 covers 7 bases. V dropped 5 bases and J dropped 4; count of bases not matched to a gene: 7. The CDR3 spans 13 residues. The V gene's germline CDR1 is GTSNPN and CDR2 SVGIG (reference sequence). The CDR3 loop reads CAWGPGGIYGYTF. The DNA of the CDR3 is TGTGCCTGGGGCCCAGGGGGAATCTATGGCTACACCTTC.

This clonotype was observed many times. The chain employs TRBV12-3 or TRBV12-4 and TRBJ2-7; no clear D gene. The CDR3 extends over 12 amino acids. V lost 6 bases and J lost 5, with 11 bases in between. The CDR3 region is CASRAPFDEQYF. CDR3 coding DNA: TGTGCCAGCAGGGCTCCCTTTGACGAGCAGTACTTC.

This clonotype was found many times. The CDR3 region has the DNA TGTGCCACCAGGGACAGCGGAGAGGGAAACACCATATATTTT. Protein product: CATRDSGEGNTIYF. This chain uses TRBV15 with TRBJ1-3; D perhaps matches TRBD1 (6 bases). Trimming removed 6 bases at V and 4 bases at J, with 13 bases between. Germline CDR1 is LNHNV and CDR2 is YYDKDF (reference sequence). This CDR3 spans 14 amino acids.

This clonotype has ten or more counts. The chain combines TRBV7-2 with TRBJ2-1; 11 positions match TRBD2. The CDR3 length is 14 residues. Germline assignment: CDR1 SGHTA and CDR2 FQGNSA. V was pared by 6 bases and J by 7 bases, with 5 bases of the junction left unmatched. The DNA for the CDR3 is TGTGCCAGCAGTCCTAGCGGGAGGTGGAATGAGCAGTTCTTC. This translates into CASSPSGRWNEQFF.

This clonotype was recorded many times. The CDR3 region has the DNA TGTGCCAGCAGCTTAGCCCCCGATGAGACCCAGTACTTC. It yields the protein CASSLAPDETQYF. The chain joins TRBV7-9 to TRBJ2-5; D is undetermined. CDR3 size: 13 residues. The ends were cut back, 0 bases at V and 5 bases at J, with 7 bases in the middle. Per germline, CDR1 SEHNR and CDR2 FQNEAQ (reference sequence).

This clonotype has just a few counts. The V and J genes are TRBV20-1 and TRBJ1-1; D might be TRBD1 (6 bases). Germline V gives CDR1 DFQATT, CDR2 SNEGSKA (reference sequence). The V gene lost 2 bases and the J gene lost 11 bases, with 15 bases spanning the gap. This CDR3 comprises 12 residues. The CDR3 DNA reads TGCAGTGCTAGACCCCAGGGGCTGGGGGCTTTCTTT. This translates into CSARPQGLGAFF.

Details on this clonotype: As the CDR3 is not closed by the conserved phenylalanine or tryptophan, this likely results from a read error. The chain joins TRBV5-1 to TRBJ1-5, with D tentatively TRBD1 (5 bases). Trimming shortened V by 0 bases and J by 2 bases, and 9 bases separated the two germline ends. Germline loops: CDR1 SGHRS, CDR2 YFSETQ. CDR3 length: 15 residues. DNA of the CDR3: TGCGCCAGCAGCTTGGACGGGGGGGGCAATCAGCCCCAGCATTCT. Its translation: CASSLDGGGNQPQHS.

This clonotype was seen a few times. CDR3: CASSSGGGFSSYEQYF. The CDR3 DNA reads TGCGCCAGCAGCTCGGGGGGAGGGTTTAGCTCCTACGAGCAGTACTTC. The chain joins TRBV5-1 to TRBJ2-7; TRBD2 matches at 7 bases. Germline V lookup: CDR1 SGHRS, CDR2 YFSETQ. This CDR3 has 16 amino acids. V trimming: 3 bases; J trimming: 0 bases; junction bases outside the gene matches: 9.

This clonotype was detected many times. The rearrangement joins TRBV12-3 or TRBV12-4 to TRBJ2-7, with a tentative D call TRBD2 (5 bases). The V gene lost 6 bases and the J gene lost 7 bases, with 10 bases spanning the gap. This CDR3 region has 11 residues. CDR3 amino acids: CASSRGWEQYF. The CDR3 DNA follows: TGTGCCAGCAGCCGAGGGTGGGAGCAGTACTTC.

This clonotype was counted many times. The rearrangement joins TRBV28 to TRBJ1-1; D unresolved. This CDR3 region has 16 residues. Germline assignment: CDR1 MDHEN and CDR2 SYDVKM. Trimming pared 2 bases from V and 3 bases from J, leaving 16 bases between. CDR3 bases: TGTGCCAGCAGTTTAGAGGCAGGTCAGAGGCACACTGAAGCTTTCTTT. Translation: CASSLEAGQRHTEAFF. Looking up the rest from reference TRBV28 and TRBJ1-1 gives the full variable domain: DVKVTQSSRYLVKRTGEKVFLECVQDMDHENMFWYRQDPGLGLRLIYFSYDVKMKEKGDIPEGYSVSREKKERFSLILESASTNQTSMYLCASSLEAGQRHTEAFFGQGTRLTVV.